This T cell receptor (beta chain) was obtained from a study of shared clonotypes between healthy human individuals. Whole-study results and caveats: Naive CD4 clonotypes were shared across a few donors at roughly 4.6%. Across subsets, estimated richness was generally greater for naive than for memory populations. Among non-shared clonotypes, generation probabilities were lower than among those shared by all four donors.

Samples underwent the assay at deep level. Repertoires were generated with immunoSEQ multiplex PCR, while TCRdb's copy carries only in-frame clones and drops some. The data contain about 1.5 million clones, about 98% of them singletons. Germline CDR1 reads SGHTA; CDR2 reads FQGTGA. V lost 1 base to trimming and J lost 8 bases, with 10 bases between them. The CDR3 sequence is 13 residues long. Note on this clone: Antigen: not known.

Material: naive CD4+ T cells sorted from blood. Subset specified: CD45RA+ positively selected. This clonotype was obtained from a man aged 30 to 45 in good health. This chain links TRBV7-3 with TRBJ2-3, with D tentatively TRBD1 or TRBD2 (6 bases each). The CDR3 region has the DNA TGTGCCAGCAGCTTAAACAGGGACTCTACGCAGTATTTT. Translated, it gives CASSLNRDSTQYF.